The 2 T cell receptor beta chains below all came from one sample that was sequenced in a study of neurological immune-mediated disorders. TCRdb itself ran the 5' RACE reads through MiXCR, one entry per CDR3 protein. The sample consists of around 67,000 distinct CDR3 sequences, roughly 5.5% of them appearing once. The sample consisted of PBMCs. These receptors were taken from a man aged 18-30 years with multiple sclerosis.

This clonotype showed up just a few times. One base away lies a much larger clone, so this may be a sequencing read error. This chain links TRBV29-1 with TRBJ2-6; D might be TRBD1 (5 bases). This CDR3 is 13 amino acids long. The V gene's germline CDR1 is SQVTM and CDR2 ANQGSEA. This CDR3 is CSVGRTGAKVLTF. CDR3 in DNA: TGCAGCGTCGGACGAACTGGGGCCAAAGTCCTGACTTTC. The complete variable domain, with remaining parts taken from reference TRBV29-1 and TRBJ2-6, reads SAVISQKPSRDICQRGTSLTIQCQVDSQVTMMFWYRQQPGQSLTLIATANQGSEATYESGFVIDKFPISRPNLTFSTLTVSNMSPEDSSIYLCSVGRTGAKVLTFGAGSRLTVL.

This clonotype was observed a few times. A much more abundant neighbour one base away suggests this may be a read error. The chain recombines TRBV20-1 with TRBJ1-2; D is unclear. The germline CDR1 and CDR2 sequences are DFQATT and SNEGSKA (reference sequence). Trimming removed 4 bases from V and 8 bases from J, with 8 bases in between. The CDR3 covers 10 residues. CDR3 loop: CSATAGGYTF. DNA of the CDR3: TGCAGTGCTACCGCGGGGGGCTACACCTTC.